The clone carrying this T cell receptor (beta chain) was counted once. The antigen is undetermined. This record belongs to a study of cytomegalovirus exposure and HLA in healthy donors. Germline V gene sequence: CDR1 MNHEY, CDR2 SVGAGI. Trimming at V came to 0 bases and at J to 5 bases, leaving 3 bases not matched to a gene. The CDR3 sequence is 14 residues long. The PCR ran on 60 Vbeta and 13 Jbeta primers. The repertoire was sequenced with immunoSEQ multiplex PCR; TCRdb's copy has only in-frame clones and lacks some. This sample has 310,000 or so clones, with 85% to 90% found just once. Study results and limitations: Researchers counted roughly 150 TCR beta chains as cytomegalovirus-associated.

Healthy bone marrow donors made up the donors. The receptor comes from a woman aged 18-29 years in good health and CMV-seronegative. Sequences were obtained from PBMCs. The V gene is TRBV6-5, the J gene TRBJ2-5; TRBD1 agrees at 7 bases. CDR3 nucleotides: TGTGCCAGCAGTTACTCGACAGGGAGCGAGACCCAGTACTTC. It translates to CASSYSTGSETQYF.